This TCR beta chain was found in a study of cytomegalovirus exposure and HLA in healthy donors. Turning to this clone: What it recognizes is unknown.

V lost 6 bases and J lost 0; bases outside the gene matches: 5. Germline V lookup: CDR1 MNHEY, CDR2 SVGAGI. CDR3 length equals 15 residues. Notes on the study in general: Certain indistinguishable V segments, among them TRBV6-2 and TRBV6-3, were excluded. The Asian-associated ancestry cluster reportedly had fewer N-insertions than the approximately 690-donor mean in a later analysis. Rare sequences made up most TCRs, while some public TCRs were found in many donors.

The PCR was carried out with 60 Vbeta primers and 13 Jbeta primers. Method: immunoSEQ multiplex PCR; TCRdb's copy keeps in-frame clones and lacks some. Of more than 150,000 clones in the sample, roughly 77% were seen once. The clonotype was recovered from a woman aged 25 to 45 in good health and CMV-seropositive. The V call is TRBV6-5, the J call TRBJ1-3; 7 bases align to TRBD1. Specimen: PBMCs. The CDR3 loop is CASRWTGTSGNTIYF. For the CDR3, the DNA is TGTGCCAGCAGATGGACAGGAACCTCTGGAAACACCATATATTTT.